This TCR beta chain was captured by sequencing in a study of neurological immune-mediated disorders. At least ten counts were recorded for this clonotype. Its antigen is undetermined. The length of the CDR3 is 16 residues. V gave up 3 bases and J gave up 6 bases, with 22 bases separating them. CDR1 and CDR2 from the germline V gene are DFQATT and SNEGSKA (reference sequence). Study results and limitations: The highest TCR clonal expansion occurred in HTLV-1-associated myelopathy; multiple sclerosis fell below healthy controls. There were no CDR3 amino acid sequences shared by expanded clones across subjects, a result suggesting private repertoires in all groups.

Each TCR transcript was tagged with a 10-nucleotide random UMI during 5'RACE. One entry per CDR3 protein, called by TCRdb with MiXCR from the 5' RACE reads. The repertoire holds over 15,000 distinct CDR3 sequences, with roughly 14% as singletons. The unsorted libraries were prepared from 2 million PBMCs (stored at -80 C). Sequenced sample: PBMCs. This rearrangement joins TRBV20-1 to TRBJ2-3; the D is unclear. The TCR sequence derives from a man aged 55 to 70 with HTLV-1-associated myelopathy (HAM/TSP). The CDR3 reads CSARPLRPLGKDTQYF. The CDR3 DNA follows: TGCAGTGCTAGGCCCCTCAGGCCTCTTGGGAAGGATACGCAGTATTTT.